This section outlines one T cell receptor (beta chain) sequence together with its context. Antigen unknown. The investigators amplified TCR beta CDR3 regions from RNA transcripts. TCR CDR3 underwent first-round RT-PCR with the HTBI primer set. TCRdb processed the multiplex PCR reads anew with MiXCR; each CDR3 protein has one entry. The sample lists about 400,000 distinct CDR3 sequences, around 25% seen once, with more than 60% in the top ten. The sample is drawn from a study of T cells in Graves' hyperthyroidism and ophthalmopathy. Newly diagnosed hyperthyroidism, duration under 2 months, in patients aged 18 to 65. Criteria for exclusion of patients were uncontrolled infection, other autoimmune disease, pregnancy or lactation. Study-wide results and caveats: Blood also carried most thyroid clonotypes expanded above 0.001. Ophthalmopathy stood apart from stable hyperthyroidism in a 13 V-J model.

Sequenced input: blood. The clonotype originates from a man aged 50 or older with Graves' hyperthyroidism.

Here the CDR3 DNA reads TGCAGCGCGGGCCCGGGAAACAATGAGCAGTTCTTC. Encoded protein: CSAGPGNNEQFF. The chain links TRBV29-1 to TRBJ2-1, with D maybe TRBD2 (5 bases). Germline CDR1 and CDR2: SQVTM and ANQGSEA. The V and J ends lost 7 bases and 5 bases respectively, with 12 bases between them. The CDR3 spans 12 residues.